This T cell receptor beta chain was captured by sequencing in a study of shared clonotypes between healthy human individuals. Overall study: Per donor, CD8 memory used one plate, CD8 naive used two, CD4 memory used three and CD4 naive used three. Study-level points and caveats: On the whole, naive subsets had larger estimated richness than memory subsets had.

Profiling relied on immunoSEQ multiplex PCR, and the TCRdb table lists in-frame clones only, not all of them. The sample records about 2.5 million clones, roughly 92% being singletons. Among the donors, all were Caucasian adults who lived in Nashville, Tennessee. Naive CD45RA+ and memory CD45RA-negative subsets were split from CD4+ cells. Notes on this clone: The antigen is not known.

The germline gives CDR1 WSHSY, CDR2 SAAADI. The CDR3 contains 17 residues. The V segment lost 0 bases and the J segment 7 bases; nucleotides outside the gene matches: 12. This TCR derives from a man younger than 30 in good health. Some clones in this sample may be carry-over from other donors' samples. The sample was naive CD4+ T cells from PBMCs. Subset noted: CD45RA+ positively selected. The chain combines TRBV10-2 with TRBJ2-1; 7 nucleotides agree with TRBD2. The CDR3 sequence is CASSESKGGPGGNEQFF. For the CDR3, the DNA is TGCGCCAGCAGTGAGTCGAAAGGAGGGCCGGGGGGAAATGAGCAGTTCTTC.